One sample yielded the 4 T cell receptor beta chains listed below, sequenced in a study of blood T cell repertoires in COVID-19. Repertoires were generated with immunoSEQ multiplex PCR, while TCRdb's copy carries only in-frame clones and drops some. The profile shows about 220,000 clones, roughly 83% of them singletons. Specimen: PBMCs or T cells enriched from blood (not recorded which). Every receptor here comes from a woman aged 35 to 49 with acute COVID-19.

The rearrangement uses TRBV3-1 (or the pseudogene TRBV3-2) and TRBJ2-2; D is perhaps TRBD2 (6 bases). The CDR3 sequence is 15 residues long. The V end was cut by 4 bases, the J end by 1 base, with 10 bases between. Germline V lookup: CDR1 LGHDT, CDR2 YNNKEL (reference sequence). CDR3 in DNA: TGTGCCAGCAGCCTCGGGACTCTGAACACCGGGGAGCTGTTTTTT. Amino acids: CASSLGTLNTGELFF.

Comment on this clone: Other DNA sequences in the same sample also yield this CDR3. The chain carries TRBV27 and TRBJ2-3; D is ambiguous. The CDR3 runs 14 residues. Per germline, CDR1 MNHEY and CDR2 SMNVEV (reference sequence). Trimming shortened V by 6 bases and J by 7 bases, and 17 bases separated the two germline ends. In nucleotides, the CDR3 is TGTGCCAGCAGCTTAACGACATCGTCAAATACGCAGTATTTT. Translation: CASSLTTSSNTQYF.

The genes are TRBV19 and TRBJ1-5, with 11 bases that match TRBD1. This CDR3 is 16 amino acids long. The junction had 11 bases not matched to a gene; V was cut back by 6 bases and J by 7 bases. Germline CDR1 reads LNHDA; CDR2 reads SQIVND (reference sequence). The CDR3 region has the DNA TGTGCCAGTAGCTCATGGGGGGACAGGGGGGAACAGCCCCAGCATTTT. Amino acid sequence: CASSSWGDRGEQPQHF.

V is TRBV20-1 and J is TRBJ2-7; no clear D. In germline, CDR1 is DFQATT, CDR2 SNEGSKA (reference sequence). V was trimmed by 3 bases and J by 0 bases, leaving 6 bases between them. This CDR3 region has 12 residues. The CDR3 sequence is CSASLSSYEQYF. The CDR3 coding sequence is TGCAGTGCTAGTCTGAGCTCCTACGAGCAGTACTTC.